Sequencing of this TCR beta chain was carried out in a study of T-cell reconstitution after alpha-beta-depleted transplantation in children. A few counts support this clonotype. The TCRbeta library incorporated unique molecular identifiers. TCRdb fed the PCR reads into MiXCR, producing one record per CDR3 protein. In the table there are some 260,000 distinct CDR3 sequences, under 30% of which are singletons. This TCR was sampled from a female patient younger than 10 who had a stem cell transplant for congenital amegakaryocytic thrombocytopenia, so the T cells may come from the graft donor. The specimen was PBMCs, mostly from graft donor cells, collected 360 days after TCRalphabeta/CD19-depleted stem cell transplant.

The CDR3 region has the DNA TGCAGTGAAGAGACAGTCGACAACTATGGCTACACCTTC. Protein: CSEETVDNYGYTF. The V call is TRBV20-1, the J call TRBJ1-2; TRBD1 might be the D (5 bases). V gave up 7 bases and J gave up 2 bases, with 14 bases separating them. This CDR3 has 13 amino acids. Germline lookup yields CDR1 DFQATT and CDR2 SNEGSKA (reference sequence).